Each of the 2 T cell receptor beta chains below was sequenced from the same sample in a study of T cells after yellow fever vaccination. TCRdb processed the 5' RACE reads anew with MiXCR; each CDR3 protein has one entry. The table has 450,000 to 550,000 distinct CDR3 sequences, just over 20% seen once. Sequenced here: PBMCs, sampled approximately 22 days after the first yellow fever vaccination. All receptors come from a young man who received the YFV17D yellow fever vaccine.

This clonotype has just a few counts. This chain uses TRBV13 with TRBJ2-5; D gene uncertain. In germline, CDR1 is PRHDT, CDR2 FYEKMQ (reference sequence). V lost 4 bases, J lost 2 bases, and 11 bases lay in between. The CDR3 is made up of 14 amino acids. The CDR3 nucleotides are TGTGCCAGCAGCTCTTCCCTCGGGCAAGAGACCCAGTACTTC. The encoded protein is CASSSSLGQETQYF.

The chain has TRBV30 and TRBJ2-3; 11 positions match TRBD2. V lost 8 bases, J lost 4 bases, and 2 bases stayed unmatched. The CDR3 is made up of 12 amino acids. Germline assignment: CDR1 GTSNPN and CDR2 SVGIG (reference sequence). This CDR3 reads CALAGGSDTQYF. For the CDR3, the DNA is TGTGCCCTAGCGGGGGGTTCAGATACGCAGTATTTT.